One sample yielded the 31 T cell receptor beta chains listed below, sequenced in a study of early T cells in non-severe SARS-CoV-2 infection. TCRdb fed the 5' RACE reads into MiXCR, producing one record per CDR3 protein. Of roughly 100,000 distinct CDR3 sequences detected, around 13% appear once; the ten largest clones hold around 2%. The sequenced material came from whole blood. These receptors came from an adult who was a healthcare worker with PCR-confirmed SARS-CoV-2 infection or an uninfected control (not recorded which).

DNA of the CDR3: TGCAGCGTCGGACAGGGAGGGGAAAAACTGTTTTTT. Its protein is CSVGQGGEKLFF. The rearrangement uses TRBV29-1 and TRBJ1-4; 8 nucleotides match TRBD1. The V and J ends lost 6 bases and 8 bases, in that order; junction bases with no gene match: 5. The CDR3 sequence is 12 residues long. Germline loops: CDR1 SQVTM, CDR2 ANQGSEA.

This rearrangement joins TRBV5-4 to TRBJ1-6; 7 bases are a match to TRBD1. Per germline, CDR1 SGHNT and CDR2 YYREEE (reference sequence). The CDR3 extends over 15 amino acids. The J segment lost 10 bases and the V segment lost 0 bases, leaving 7 bases of the junction unmatched. The DNA of the CDR3 is TGTGCCAGCAGCTTGGACCGCGACAGGGACTCACCCCTCCACTTT. Translation: CASSLDRDRDSPLHF.

In this sample, this clonotype turned up a few times. This chain links TRBV2 with TRBJ2-5; TRBD2 is a possible D gene (5 bases). This CDR3 region has 16 residues. The germline V gene encodes CDR1 SNHLY and CDR2 FYNNEI. V lost 0 bases, J lost 0 bases, and 11 bases lay in between. This CDR3 is CASSEAFLGDQETQYF. CDR3 in DNA: TGTGCCAGCAGTGAAGCGTTTTTGGGAGACCAAGAGACCCAGTACTTC.

The table lists this clonotype with a few counts. The chain is built from TRBV29-1 and TRBJ1-1; tentative D call: TRBD1 (5 bases). Germline CDR1 is SQVTM and CDR2 is ANQGSEA. The CDR3 is made up of 17 amino acids. V lost 6 bases to trimming and J lost 6 bases, with 29 bases between them. The CDR3 DNA reads as TGCAGCGTCCTTTTACTGGGCAGGGACTTTATTTACGCTGAAGCTTTCTTT. Protein: CSVLLLGRDFIYAEAFF.

This clonotype was counted a few times. This chain uses TRBV29-1 with TRBJ1-4; tentatively, D is TRBD1 (6 bases). Germline CDR1 and CDR2: SQVTM and ANQGSEA. V shed 6 bases and J shed 15 bases, with 17 bases lying between them. The CDR3 sequence is 11 residues long. In DNA form, the CDR3 reads TGCAGCGTAATACAGGGCGGTGGTTTGTTTTTT. Translated: CSVIQGGGLFF.

There are a few counts of this clonotype. A read error may produce the germline difference seen at one junction end. This rearrangement joins TRBV28 to TRBJ2-1; possibly TRBD2 for D (6 bases). Germline V lookup: CDR1 MDHEN, CDR2 SYDVKM. The CDR3 has 15 amino acids. The CDR3 DNA reads as TGTGTCAGCCGGGGGTCCGGAGTCGTCCGACGTGAGCAGTTCTTC. It encodes CVSRGSGVVRREQFF.

In this sample, this clonotype turned up a few times. The chain joins TRBV20-1 to TRBJ2-2, with a weak D call TRBD1 (6 bases). V was shortened by 5 bases and J by 5 bases, with 9 bases between the two germline ends. The CDR3 totals 12 residues. The V gene's germline CDR1 is DFQATT and CDR2 SNEGSKA (reference sequence). CDR3: CSAYRDTGELFF. CDR3 in DNA: TGCAGTGCTTACAGGGATACCGGGGAGCTGTTTTTT.

The J gene is TRBJ1-2, the V gene TRBV7-2; D might be TRBD1 (6 bases). Trimming stripped 4 bases from V and 13 bases from J, with 10 bases between. Germline V lookup: CDR1 SGHTA, CDR2 FQGNSA. The CDR3 contains 10 residues. The CDR3 sequence: CASSSGDLTF. The CDR3 DNA is TGTGCCAGCAGCTCAGGGGATCTCACCTTC.

This clonotype was observed a handful of times. The chain employs TRBV12-3 or TRBV12-4 and TRBJ1-1; D is uncertain. This CDR3 has 14 amino acids. V gave up 5 bases and J gave up 0 bases, with 10 bases separating them. The chain's CDR3 is CASSRASLNTEAFF. The CDR3, as DNA: TGTGCCAGCAGTAGGGCCAGTTTGAACACTGAAGCTTTCTTT.

The sample holds many counts of this clonotype. This chain links TRBV20-1 with TRBJ1-1; 8 nucleotides agree with TRBD1. Germline lookup yields CDR1 DFQATT and CDR2 SNEGSKA (reference sequence). V shed 6 bases, J shed 6 bases, and the junction held 6 bases outside the gene matches. The CDR3 runs to 12 residues. CDR3 bases: TGCAGTGCGACAGGGGTTGCCCCTGAAGCTTTCTTT. It is translated as CSATGVAPEAFF.

This clonotype was recorded many times. The V and J genes are TRBV7-8 and TRBJ1-1, with 8 bases lining up with TRBD1. This CDR3 has 15 amino acids. CDR1 is SGHVS and CDR2 is FQNEAQ in the germline V gene. J gave up 4 bases and V 2 bases, and 6 bases lay outside the gene matches. The DNA of the CDR3 is TGTGCCAGCAGCTTACTAACAGGGGGTAGCACTGAAGCTTTCTTT. Translating gives CASSLLTGGSTEAFF.

The sample holds a few counts of this clonotype. This chain links TRBV11-2 with TRBJ2-5; a weak D match, TRBD1 (6 bases). Germline-derived CDR1 and CDR2 are SGHAT and FQNNGV. The CDR3 spans 14 residues. Trimming took 2 bases from V and 4 from J, leaving 11 bases between them. The CDR3 DNA sequence: TGTGCCAGCAGCTTATTGGGGGCCGTAGAGACCCAGTACTTC. This sequence encodes CASSLLGAVETQYF.

This clonotype showed up just a few times. V is TRBV4-2 and J is TRBJ2-1, with a possible D match to TRBD2 (7 bases). Germline V gene data show CDR1 as LGHNA and CDR2 as YNFKEQ. V dropped 4 bases and J dropped 7 bases, with 17 bases sitting between them. The CDR3 is made up of 15 amino acids. The CDR3 loop is CASSLTRGAGNEQFF. CDR3 nucleotide sequence: TGTGCCAGCAGCCTCACCCGGGGGGCGGGGAATGAGCAGTTCTTC.

This clonotype was observed many times. J is TRBJ2-6 and V is TRBV12-3 or TRBV12-4; D is unresolved. V lost 10 bases and J 0 bases, leaving 7 bases between the germline ends. CDR3 length: 13 amino acids. The DNA for the CDR3 is TGTGCCACGGACCTCTCTGGGGCCAACGTCCTGACTTTC. This encodes CATDLSGANVLTF.

Ten or more counts support this clonotype. The J gene is TRBJ1-5, the V gene TRBV6-2 or TRBV6-3, with unresolved D. The CDR3 length is 16 residues. Between the trimmed V and J ends, which lost 5 bases and 2 bases, there was a span of 16 bases. Germline V CDR1 and CDR2: MNHEY, SVGEGT. CDR3 amino acids: CASSKQLEGGNQPQHF. The CDR3, as DNA: TGTGCCAGCAGTAAACAACTGGAAGGAGGCAATCAGCCCCAGCATTTT.

This clonotype has a count of ten or more. V and J are TRBV5-1 and TRBJ1-1; D is ambiguous. The V and J ends lost 0 bases and 2 bases respectively, with 8 bases between them. The CDR3 loop spans 14 amino acids. Germline V gene lookup returns CDR1 SGHRS and CDR2 YFSETQ. The CDR3 loop reads CASSLAAGNTEAFF. The CDR3 region has the DNA TGCGCCAGCAGCTTGGCCGCAGGTAACACTGAAGCTTTCTTT.

Only a few counts were recorded for this clonotype. V usage is TRBV12-3 or TRBV12-4 and J usage is TRBJ2-4, with D perhaps matching TRBD2 (6 bases). Trimming cost V 5 bases and J 8 bases, with 13 bases left between them. This CDR3 has 13 residues. CDR3 in amino acids: CASSHSGEYIQYF. The CDR3 coding sequence is TGTGCCAGCAGTCACTCGGGGGAGTACATTCAGTACTTC.

Concerning this clonotype: A much larger clone differs from this one at a single base, so this may be a read error. This chain's CDR3 is CASSTLAGRAEAFF. The CDR3 nucleotides read TGTGCCAGCAGTACCCTTGCGGGGAGGGCTGAAGCTTTCTTT. The rearrangement links TRBV6-2 or TRBV6-3 to TRBJ1-1, with D hard to call. The CDR3 has 14 residues. The V and J ends lost 5 bases and 6 bases respectively, with 16 bases between them. Germline V gives CDR1 MNHEY, CDR2 SVGEGT.

This clonotype was seen only a few times. The chain uses TRBV10-3 and TRBJ2-7, with D unresolved. This CDR3 contains 10 residues. Germline CDR1 is ENHRY and CDR2 is SYGVKD. V was trimmed by 10 bases and J by 7 bases, leaving 11 bases between them. DNA of the CDR3: TGTGCCACAAGTGCTAGGGAGCAGTACTTC. This codes for CATSAREQYF.

V usage is TRBV9 and J usage is TRBJ2-1; no clear D gene. CDR3 size: 11 residues. Germline CDR1 reads SGDLS; CDR2 reads YYNGEE. Trimming removed 2 bases from V and 8 bases from J, with 5 bases in between. CDR3 in amino acids: CASSVSDEQFF. The CDR3, as DNA: TGTGCCAGCAGCGTCAGCGATGAGCAGTTCTTC.

The J gene is TRBJ1-2, the V gene TRBV2, with D possibly TRBD1 on 6 matching bases. Germline CDR1 reads SNHLY; CDR2 reads FYNNEI. The CDR3 runs 15 residues. V was trimmed by 5 bases and J by 2 bases, leaving 15 bases between them. DNA of the CDR3: TGTGCCAGCAGTCGGGACAACCGAGGGAACTATGGCTACACCTTC. It translates to CASSRDNRGNYGYTF. Supplemented by reference TRBV2 and TRBJ1-2, the full variable domain reads EPEVTQTPSHQVTQMGQEVILRCVPISNHLYFYWYRQILGQKVEFLVSFYNNEISEKSEIFDDQFSVERPDGSNFTLKIRSTKLEDSAMYFCASSRDNRGNYGYTFGSGTRLTVV.

There are many counts of this clonotype. The V and J genes are TRBV5-1 and TRBJ1-1; weak D call: TRBD1 (5 bases). Germline V gene sequence: CDR1 SGHRS, CDR2 YFSETQ. The V gene lost 4 bases and the J gene lost 1 base, with 11 bases spanning the gap. The CDR3 is 14 amino acids. DNA of the CDR3: TGCGCCAGCAGCAGACAGAGCTCGAACACTGAAGCTTTCTTT. This codes for CASSRQSSNTEAFF.

This clonotype was detected ten times or more. The chain has TRBV4-2 and TRBJ1-1, with D unclear. The CDR3 is 12 residues long. Trimming removed 0 bases at V and 6 bases at J, with 5 bases between. From germline, CDR1 is LGHNA and CDR2 YNFKEQ. The CDR3: CASSQDRSEAFF. In DNA, the CDR3 is TGTGCCAGCAGCCAAGATCGTTCTGAAGCTTTCTTT.

The sample holds a few counts of this clonotype. This chain uses TRBV14 with TRBJ1-1; no reliable D call. The germline V and J ends were trimmed by 0 bases and 6 bases, with 8 bases remaining between them. CDR3 length equals 13 residues. CDR1 and CDR2 from the germline V gene are SGHDN and FVKESK. DNA of the CDR3: TGTGCCAGCAGCCAAGATCAGGTTTCTGAAGCTTTCTTT. Translating gives CASSQDQVSEAFF.

This clonotype was detected many times. The rearrangement links TRBV11-2 to TRBJ2-1; D not certain. Trimming cost V 0 bases and J 2 bases, with 8 bases left between them. The CDR3 runs 15 residues. The germline V gene encodes CDR1 SGHAT and CDR2 FQNNGV. In nucleotides, the CDR3 is TGTGCCAGCAGCTTAGACCGGTCAACCTACAATGAGCAGTTCTTC. Protein product: CASSLDRSTYNEQFF.

This clonotype was seen repeatedly, ten times or more. The chain combines TRBV6-1 with TRBJ1-2, with 11 bases aligning to TRBD1. V lost 6 bases, J lost 4 bases, and 10 bases stayed unmatched. CDR1 and CDR2 (germline): MNHNS, SASEGT. The CDR3 covers 16 residues. The CDR3 region is CASSLGQGAVGYGYTF. As DNA, the CDR3 is TGTGCCAGCAGCCTCGGACAGGGGGCAGTAGGCTATGGCTACACCTTC.

The chain joins TRBV7-2 to TRBJ2-3; 9 bases fit TRBD2. V shed 6 bases and J 2 bases; nucleotides not matched to a gene: 3. This CDR3 is 14 amino acids long. The V gene's germline CDR1 is SGHTA and CDR2 FQGNSA. The CDR3 loop reads CASRLAGPTDTQYF. DNA for the CDR3: TGTGCCAGCAGGCTAGCGGGACCCACAGATACGCAGTATTTT.

This clonotype turned up a few times. The rearrangement uses TRBV12-3 or TRBV12-4 and TRBJ1-2; possibly TRBD1 for D (6 bases). V was cut by 6 bases and J by 4 bases, with 15 bases left in between. The CDR3 loop spans 14 amino acids. The CDR3 here is CASRRFGQPYGYTF. CDR3 coding DNA: TGTGCCAGCAGACGTTTCGGACAGCCCTATGGCTACACCTTC.

This clonotype came up many times. The chain is built from TRBV4-3 and TRBJ2-3; D is possibly TRBD1 (6 bases). The V gene's germline CDR1 is LGHNA and CDR2 YSLEER. The CDR3 sequence is 14 residues long. With 0 bases removed from V and 5 bases from J, the gap between germline ends came to 9 bases. Here the CDR3 reads CASSQEGARDTQYF. The DNA for the CDR3 is TGCGCCAGCAGCCAAGAGGGGGCCCGAGATACGCAGTATTTT.

There are many counts of this clonotype. The chain employs TRBV20-1 and TRBJ2-5; 8 positions agree with TRBD1. This CDR3 comprises 16 residues. Trimming cost V 5 bases and J 5 bases; bases outside gene matches: 16. The germline CDR1 and CDR2 sequences are DFQATT and SNEGSKA (reference sequence). The CDR3: CSAPDPRTGRQETQYF. CDR3 DNA: TGCAGTGCTCCCGATCCCCGGACAGGGAGACAGGAGACCCAGTACTTC.

The chain couples TRBV5-1 to TRBJ2-3; D perhaps matches TRBD2 (5 bases). With 0 bases removed from V and 13 bases from J, the gap between germline ends came to 15 bases. Germline CDR1 and CDR2: SGHRS and YFSETQ. This CDR3 has 13 residues. CDR3 DNA sequence: TGCGCCAGCAGCTTGGAAGGACTCTCGTTCGAGTATTTT. Amino acids: CASSLEGLSFEYF.